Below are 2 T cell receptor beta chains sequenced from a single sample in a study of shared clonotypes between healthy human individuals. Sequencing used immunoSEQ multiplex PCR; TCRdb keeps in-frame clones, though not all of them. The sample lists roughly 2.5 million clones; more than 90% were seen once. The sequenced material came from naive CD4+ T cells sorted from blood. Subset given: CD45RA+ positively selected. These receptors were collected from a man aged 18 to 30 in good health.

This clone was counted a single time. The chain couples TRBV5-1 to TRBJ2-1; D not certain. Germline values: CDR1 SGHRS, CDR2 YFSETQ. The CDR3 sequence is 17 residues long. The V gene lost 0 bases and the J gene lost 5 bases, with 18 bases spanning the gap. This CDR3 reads CASSLGWVRLYHNEQFF. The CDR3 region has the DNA TGCGCCAGCAGCTTGGGCTGGGTTAGACTGTACCACAATGAGCAGTTCTTC.

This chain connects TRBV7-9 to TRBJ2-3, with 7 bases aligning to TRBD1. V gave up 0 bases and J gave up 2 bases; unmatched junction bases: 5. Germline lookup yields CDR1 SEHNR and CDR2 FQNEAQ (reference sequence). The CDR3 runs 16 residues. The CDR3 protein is CASSLARQGFTDTQYF. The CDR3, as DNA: TGTGCCAGCAGCTTAGCCCGACAGGGCTTCACAGATACGCAGTATTTT.